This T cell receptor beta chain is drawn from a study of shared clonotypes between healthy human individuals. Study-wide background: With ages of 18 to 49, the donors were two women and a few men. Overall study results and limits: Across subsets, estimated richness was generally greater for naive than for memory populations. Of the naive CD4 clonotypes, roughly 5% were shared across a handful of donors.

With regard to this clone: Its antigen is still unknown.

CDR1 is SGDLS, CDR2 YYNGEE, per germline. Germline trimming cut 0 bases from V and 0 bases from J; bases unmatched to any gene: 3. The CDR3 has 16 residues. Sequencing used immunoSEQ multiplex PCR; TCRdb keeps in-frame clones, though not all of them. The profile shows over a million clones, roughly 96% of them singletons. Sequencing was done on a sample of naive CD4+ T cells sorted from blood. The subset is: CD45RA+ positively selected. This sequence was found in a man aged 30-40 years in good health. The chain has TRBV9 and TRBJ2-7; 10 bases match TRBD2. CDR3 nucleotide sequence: TGTGCCAGCAGCGTAGGGCTAGCGGGAGCCTCCTACGAGCAGTACTTC. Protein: CASSVGLAGASYEQYF.